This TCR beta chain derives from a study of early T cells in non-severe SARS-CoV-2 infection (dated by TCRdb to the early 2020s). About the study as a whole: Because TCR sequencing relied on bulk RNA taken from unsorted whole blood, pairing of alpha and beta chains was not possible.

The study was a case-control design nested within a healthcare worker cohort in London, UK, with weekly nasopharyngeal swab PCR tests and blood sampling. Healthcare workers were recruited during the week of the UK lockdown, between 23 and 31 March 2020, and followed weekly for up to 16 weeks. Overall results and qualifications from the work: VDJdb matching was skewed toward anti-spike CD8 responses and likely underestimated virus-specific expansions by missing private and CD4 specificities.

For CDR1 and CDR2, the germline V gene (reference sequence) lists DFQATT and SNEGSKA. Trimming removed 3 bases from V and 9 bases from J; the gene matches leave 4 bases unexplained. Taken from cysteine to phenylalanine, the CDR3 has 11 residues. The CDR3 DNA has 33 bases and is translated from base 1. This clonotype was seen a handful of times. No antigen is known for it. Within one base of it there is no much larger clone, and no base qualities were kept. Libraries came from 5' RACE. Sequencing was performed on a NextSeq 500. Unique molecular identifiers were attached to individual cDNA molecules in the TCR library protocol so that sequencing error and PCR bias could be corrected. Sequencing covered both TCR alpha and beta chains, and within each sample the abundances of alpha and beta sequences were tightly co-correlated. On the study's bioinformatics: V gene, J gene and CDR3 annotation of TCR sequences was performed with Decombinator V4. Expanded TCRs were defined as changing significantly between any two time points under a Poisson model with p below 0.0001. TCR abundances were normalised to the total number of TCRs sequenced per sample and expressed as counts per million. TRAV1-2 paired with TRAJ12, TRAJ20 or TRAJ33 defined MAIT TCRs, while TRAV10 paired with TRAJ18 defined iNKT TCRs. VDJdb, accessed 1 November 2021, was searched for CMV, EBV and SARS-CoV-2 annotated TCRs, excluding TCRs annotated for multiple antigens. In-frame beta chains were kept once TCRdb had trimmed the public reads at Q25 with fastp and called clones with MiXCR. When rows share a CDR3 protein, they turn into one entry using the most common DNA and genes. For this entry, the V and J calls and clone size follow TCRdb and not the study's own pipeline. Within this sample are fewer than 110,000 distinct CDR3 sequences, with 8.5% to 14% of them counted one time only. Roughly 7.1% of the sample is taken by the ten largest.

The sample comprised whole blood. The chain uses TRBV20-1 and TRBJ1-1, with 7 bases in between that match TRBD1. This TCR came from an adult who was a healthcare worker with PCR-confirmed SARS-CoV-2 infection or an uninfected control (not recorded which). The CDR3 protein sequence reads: CSARGTAKAFF. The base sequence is TGCAGTGCTAGGGGGACAGCGAAAGCTTTCTTT.